These 23 T cell receptor beta chains were all obtained from the same sample, sequenced in a study of blood T cell repertoires in COVID-19. This table comes from immunoSEQ multiplex PCR, and its TCRdb copy is limited to in-frame clones, with some not included. Of about 75,000 clones in the sample, 70% to 80% were seen once. The source material was peripheral blood. Receptors were obtained from a woman at least 80 years old with active or convalescent COVID-19.

The rearrangement joins TRBV30 to TRBJ1-1; no definite D call. CDR1 GTSNPN and CDR2 SVGIG come from the germline V gene (reference sequence). The CDR3 is 15 amino acids. V lost 2 bases and J 1 base, leaving 14 bases between the germline ends. CDR3 region: CAWSTRREGNTEAFF. CDR3 DNA: TGTGCCTGGAGTACTCGCAGAGAGGGGAACACTGAAGCTTTCTTT.

The V call is TRBV28, the J call TRBJ1-1; D is perhaps TRBD1 (6 bases). The V gene lost 3 bases and the J gene lost 6 bases, with 14 bases spanning the gap. Germline CDR1 MDHEN, CDR2 SYDVKM. The CDR3 loop spans 14 amino acids. CDR3 in amino acids: CASSFYPDRAEAFF. The CDR3 bases are TGTGCCAGCAGTTTTTATCCGGACAGAGCTGAAGCTTTCTTT.

CDR3: CASSPMGTGKASPLHF. The DNA for the CDR3 is TGTGCCAGCAGTCCCATGGGAACAGGGAAAGCTTCACCCCTCCACTTT. The chain combines TRBV25-1 with TRBJ1-6; a possible D gene is TRBD1 (6 bases). The germline gives CDR1 MGHDK, CDR2 SYGVNS. CDR3 length: 16 amino acids. V lost 5 bases and J lost 9, with 20 bases in between.

The sample holds one count of this clone. This sequence joins TRBV27 and TRBJ2-2, with TRBD2 matching 7 bases. CDR1 is MNHEY and CDR2 is SMNVEV in the germline V gene (reference sequence). The CDR3 runs 12 residues. V dropped 6 bases and J dropped 5; count of bases not matched to a gene: 0. The CDR3 region has the DNA TGTGCCAGCAGCGGGGGGACCGGGGAGCTGTTTTTT. This codes for CASSGGTGELFF.

The chain links TRBV5-6 to TRBJ2-3, with D tentatively TRBD1 (6 bases). There are 14 residues in the CDR3. Germline assignment: CDR1 SGHDT and CDR2 YYEEEE. V lost 4 bases, J lost 3 bases, and 12 bases lay in between. The CDR3 here is CASSAQGFTDTQYF. CDR3 nucleotide sequence: TGTGCCAGCAGCGCGCAGGGGTTTACAGATACGCAGTATTTT.

The gene calls are TRBV7-9 and TRBJ2-7, with 8 bases matching TRBD1. The CDR3 is 16 residues long. V dropped 5 bases and J dropped 0; count of bases not matched to a gene: 9. The germline gives CDR1 SEHNR, CDR2 FQNEAQ (reference sequence). CDR3 bases: TGTGCCAGCAGCCCCGACAGGGGCCCAAGCTCCTACGAGCAGTACTTC. This gives the protein CASSPDRGPSSYEQYF.

The V call is TRBV5-1, the J call TRBJ1-2; 7 bases map to TRBD1. Germline loops: CDR1 SGHRS, CDR2 YFSETQ. The V segment lost 0 bases and the J segment 4 bases; nucleotides outside the gene matches: 6. This CDR3 region has 15 residues. Here the CDR3 reads CASSLGGTETYGYTF. The CDR3, as DNA: TGCGCCAGCAGCTTGGGAGGGACAGAGACCTATGGCTACACCTTC.

The chain links TRBV19 to TRBJ2-3, with 10 bases matching TRBD2. The J segment lost 2 bases and the V segment lost 2 bases, leaving 4 bases of the junction unmatched. Germline V gives CDR1 LNHDA, CDR2 SQIVND (reference sequence). There are 16 residues in the CDR3. The CDR3 nucleotides read TGTGCCAGTAGTATATCGACTAGCGGGTTCACAGATACGCAGTATTTT. As protein: CASSISTSGFTDTQYF. Together with reference TRBV19 and TRBJ2-3, the CDR3 gives the full variable domain: DGGITQSPKYLFRKEGQNVTLSCEQNLNHDAMYWYRQDPGQGLRLIYYSQIVNDFQKGDIAEGYSVSREKKESFPLTVTSAQKNPTAFYLCASSISTSGFTDTQYFGPGTRLTVL.

This sequence joins TRBV7-2 and TRBJ1-2; the D gene is possibly TRBD1 (5 bases). V dropped 6 bases and J dropped 0 bases, with 14 bases sitting between them. The V gene's germline CDR1 is SGHTA and CDR2 FQGNSA. The CDR3 totals 15 residues. The CDR3 loop reads CASRRQIQANYGYTF. As DNA, the CDR3 is TGTGCCAGCAGACGACAGATTCAAGCTAACTATGGCTACACCTTC.

This clone has only a few counts. V and J are TRBV19 and TRBJ2-3, with TRBD2 as a possible D gene (6 bases). The CDR3 has 13 residues. Germline CDR1 is LNHDA and CDR2 is SQIVND (reference sequence). Trimming cost V 8 bases and J 0 bases, with 9 bases left between them. CDR3 protein: CASAGTSTDTQYF. Here the CDR3 DNA reads TGTGCCAGTGCGGGAACTAGCACAGATACGCAGTATTTT. Full variable domain (rest looked up from reference TRBV19 and TRBJ2-3): DGGITQSPKYLFRKEGQNVTLSCEQNLNHDAMYWYRQDPGQGLRLIYYSQIVNDFQKGDIAEGYSVSREKKESFPLTVTSAQKNPTAFYLCASAGTSTDTQYFGPGTRLTVL.

This rearrangement joins TRBV10-3 to TRBJ2-5; 9 nucleotides agree with TRBD1. CDR3 length: 15 amino acids. V shed 0 bases, J shed 1 base, and the junction held 0 bases outside the gene matches. The germline V gene has CDR1 ENHRY and CDR2 SYGVKD. The CDR3 region is CAISESQGAQETQYF. Here the CDR3 DNA reads TGTGCCATCAGTGAGTCACAGGGGGCCCAAGAGACCCAGTACTTC.

The V and J genes are TRBV6-2 or TRBV6-3 and TRBJ2-1; TRBD1 agrees at 9 bases. V was clipped by 5 bases and J by 4 bases; unmatched bases: 6. The CDR3 runs to 15 residues. From germline, CDR1 is MNHEY and CDR2 SVGEGT. CDR3 residues: CASSTRDRAYNEQFF. CDR3 coding DNA: TGTGCCAGCAGTACACGGGACAGGGCTTACAATGAGCAGTTCTTC.

The genes are TRBV20-1 and TRBJ2-7, with 9 bases identical to TRBD2. Looked up from germline, CDR1 is DFQATT and CDR2 is SNEGSKA (reference sequence). CDR3 length: 14 residues. V was pared by 3 bases and J by 2 bases, with 5 bases of the junction left unmatched. CDR3 in DNA: TGCAGTGCTAGTGAAGCTAGCGGGGCCTACGAGCAGTACTTC. Translating it yields CSASEASGAYEQYF.

The chain recombines TRBV6-5 with TRBJ2-3, with 8 bases aligning to TRBD2. There are 14 residues in the CDR3. The trim removed 6 bases at V and 1 base at J, leaving 3 bases unmatched. Germline values: CDR1 MNHEY, CDR2 SVGAGI. CDR3 sequence reads: CASRAAGGTDTQYF. CDR3 in DNA: TGTGCCAGCAGGGCAGCGGGGGGCACAGATACGCAGTATTTT.

The chain links TRBV19 to TRBJ1-4; D gene uncertain. V lost 3 bases and J 8 bases, leaving 13 bases between the germline ends. Looked up from germline, CDR1 is LNHDA and CDR2 is SQIVND (reference sequence). The CDR3 consists of 14 residues. CDR3 in amino acids: CASSMIGVREKLFF. CDR3 sequence (DNA): TGTGCCAGTAGTATGATCGGGGTCCGGGAAAAACTGTTTTTT.

This sequence joins TRBV6-2 or TRBV6-3 and TRBJ2-4, with TRBD1 identical over 9 bases. This CDR3 is built from 13 residues. Trimming cost V 6 bases and J 5 bases; bases outside gene matches: 2. Per the germline V gene, CDR1 is MNHEY and CDR2 is SVGEGT. For the CDR3, the DNA is TGTGCCAGCAGCTGGACAGGGGAAAACATTCAGTACTTC. It is translated as CASSWTGENIQYF.

The gene calls are TRBV18 and TRBJ1-2; TRBD1 agrees at 10 bases. V shed 0 bases, J shed 4 bases, and the junction held 2 bases outside the gene matches. This CDR3 spans 15 amino acids. Germline V gene lookup returns CDR1 KGHSH and CDR2 LQKENI. CDR3 amino acids: CASSPPGTGVYGYTF. In nucleotides, the CDR3 is TGTGCCAGCTCACCACCCGGGACAGGGGTCTATGGCTACACCTTC.

The V gene is TRBV6-6, the J gene TRBJ1-2, with no clear D. The ends were cut back, 2 bases at V and 3 bases at J, with 10 bases in the middle. The V gene's germline CDR1 is MNHNY and CDR2 SVGAGI (reference sequence). The CDR3 has 14 residues. CDR3: CASSYGSGDYGYTF. The CDR3 nucleotides are TGTGCCAGCAGTTACGGTAGCGGCGACTATGGCTACACCTTC.

The rearrangement joins TRBV19 to TRBJ1-2, with 8 bases identical to TRBD1. The length of the CDR3 is 17 residues. V gave up 7 bases and J gave up 5 bases; unmatched junction bases: 18. In germline, CDR1 is LNHDA, CDR2 SQIVND (reference sequence). CDR3 sequence reads: CASTPTVTGGGKYGYTF. The CDR3 DNA is TGTGCCAGTACCCCAACGGTAACAGGGGGAGGGAAGTATGGCTACACCTTC.

The chain carries TRBV28 and TRBJ1-1, with 9 bases fitting TRBD1. This CDR3 has 15 residues. Germline V CDR1 and CDR2: MDHEN, SYDVKM. V was pared by 6 bases and J by 5 bases, with 10 bases of the junction left unmatched. The CDR3 DNA sequence: TGTGCCAGCAGCCGGAAGGACAGGGGACTTACTGAAGCTTTCTTT. It encodes CASSRKDRGLTEAFF.

This clone was found a few times. V gene TRBV7-9 combines with J gene TRBJ1-5, with 8 positions matching TRBD1. The germline V gene encodes CDR1 SEHNR and CDR2 FQNEAQ (reference sequence). The CDR3 is made up of 15 amino acids. The junction had 9 bases not matched to a gene; V was cut back by 4 bases and J by 7 bases. CDR3 in amino acids: CASSSQGALGQPQHF. In DNA, the CDR3 is TGTGCCAGCAGCTCCCAGGGGGCCCTTGGGCAGCCCCAGCATTTT.

This chain links TRBV11-2 with TRBJ2-7; 9 bases line up with TRBD2. Losses at the gene ends were 1 base for V and 0 bases for J; bases not matched to a gene: 7. The CDR3 sequence is 17 residues long. CDR1 and CDR2 from the germline V gene are SGHAT and FQNNGV. Here the CDR3 DNA reads TGTGCCAGCAGCTTAGGCCTTTGGACTAGCGCCTCCTACGAGCAGTACTTC. As protein: CASSLGLWTSASYEQYF.

The chain links TRBV27 to TRBJ2-1; no clear D. This CDR3 is 14 amino acids long. Germline values: CDR1 MNHEY, CDR2 SMNVEV (reference sequence). V lost 3 bases, J lost 0 bases, and 6 bases lay in between. The CDR3 loop is CASSFLLSYNEQFF. For the CDR3, the DNA is TGTGCCAGCAGTTTCCTCCTCTCCTACAATGAGCAGTTCTTC.